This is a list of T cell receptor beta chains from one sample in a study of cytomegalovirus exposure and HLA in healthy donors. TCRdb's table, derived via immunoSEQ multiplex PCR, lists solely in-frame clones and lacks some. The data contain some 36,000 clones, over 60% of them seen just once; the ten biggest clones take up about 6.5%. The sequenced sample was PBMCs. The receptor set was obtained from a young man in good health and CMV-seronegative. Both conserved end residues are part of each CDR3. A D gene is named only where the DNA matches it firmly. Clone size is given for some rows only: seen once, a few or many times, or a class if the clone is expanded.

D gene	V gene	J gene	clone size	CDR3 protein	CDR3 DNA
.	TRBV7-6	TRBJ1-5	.	CASSLAGENQPQHF	TGTGCCAGCAGCTTAGCAGGGGAAAATCAGCCCCAGCATTTT
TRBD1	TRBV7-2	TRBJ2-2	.	CASSLRQGLNTGELFF	TGTGCCAGCAGCTTGCGACAGGGCTTGAACACCGGGGAGCTGTTTTTT
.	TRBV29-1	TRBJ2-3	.	CSVPLPPGLGTDTQYF	TGCAGCGTTCCCCTCCCGCCGGGGTTGGGCACAGATACGCAGTATTTT
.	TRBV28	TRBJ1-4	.	CASTAGNEKLFF	TGTGCCAGCACGGCAGGCAATGAAAAACTGTTTTTT
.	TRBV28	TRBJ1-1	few	CASSPLEALPEAFF	TGTGCCAGCAGTCCACTCGAGGCGCTACCGGAAGCTTTCTTT
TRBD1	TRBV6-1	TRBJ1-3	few	CAGGQGGSGNTIYF	TGTGCCGGGGGACAGGGAGGCTCTGGAAACACCATATATTTT
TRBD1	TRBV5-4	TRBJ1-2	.	CASSTPGQGADGYTF	TGTGCCAGCAGCACTCCGGGACAGGGGGCGGATGGCTACACCTTC
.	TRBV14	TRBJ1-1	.	CASSFSGASTEAFF	TGTGCCAGCAGCTTCTCAGGGGCTAGCACTGAAGCTTTCTTT
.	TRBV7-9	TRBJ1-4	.	CASLGAGNEKLFF	TGTGCCAGCTTGGGGGCTGGTAATGAAAAACTGTTTTTT
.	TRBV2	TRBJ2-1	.	CASSQNEVNPFF	TGTGCCAGCAGTCAGAACGAAGTTAACCCGTTCTTC
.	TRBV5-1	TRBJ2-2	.	CASSLQPFTNTGELFF	TGCGCCAGCAGCCTTCAACCATTCACAAACACCGGGGAGCTGTTTTTT
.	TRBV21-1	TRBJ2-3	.	CASSKVRTRAILTDTQYF	TGTGCCAGCAGCAAAGTAAGGACCAGGGCCATCCTCACAGATACGCAGTATTTT